This T cell receptor beta chain was identified in a study of T cells after yellow fever vaccination. As for the study in general: Any fraction with a low cell number was prepared using SMART-Seq v4 Ultra Low Input. Study-wide results and limits: Contaminants from the bulk population, in the form of abundant clonotypes, could be found in FACS-sorted repertoires. A large majority of primary-vaccination clones showed up again after the booster (approximately 96% CD4, around 90% CD8).

This clonotype has a count of ten or more. Its cognate antigen is unknown. Conversion of TCR transcripts into cDNA relied on 5'RACE template switching, which added a universal primer site and UMIs. In TCRdb, the 5' RACE reads were re-called with MiXCR into one record per CDR3 protein. The sample includes around 320,000 distinct CDR3 sequences, around 4.4% of them seen just once. The germline V and J ends were trimmed by 1 base and 1 base, with 7 bases remaining between them. The CDR3 has 14 amino acids. CDR1 KGHSH and CDR2 LQKENI come from the germline V gene. The sequence came from a man younger than 30 who received the YFV17D yellow fever vaccine. The gene calls are TRBV18 and TRBJ1-1; D gene ambiguous. The sequences come from PBMCs, collected 15 days after the yellow fever booster vaccination. In DNA form, the CDR3 reads TGTGCCAGCTCACCACTGTCAACGAACACTGAAGCTTTCTTT. As protein: CASSPLSTNTEAFF.